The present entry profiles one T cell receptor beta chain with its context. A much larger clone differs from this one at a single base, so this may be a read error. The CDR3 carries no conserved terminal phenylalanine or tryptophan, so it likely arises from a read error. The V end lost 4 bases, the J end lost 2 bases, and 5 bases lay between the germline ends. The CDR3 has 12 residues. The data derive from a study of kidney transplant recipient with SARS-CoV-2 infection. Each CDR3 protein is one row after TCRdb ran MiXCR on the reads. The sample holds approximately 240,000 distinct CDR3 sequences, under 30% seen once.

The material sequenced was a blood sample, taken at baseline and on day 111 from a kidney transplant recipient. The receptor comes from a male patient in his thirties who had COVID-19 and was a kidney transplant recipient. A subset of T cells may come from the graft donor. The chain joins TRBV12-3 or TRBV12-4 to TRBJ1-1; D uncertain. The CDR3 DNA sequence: TGTGCCAGCAGTTCTTCAAACACTGAAGCTTTCCTT. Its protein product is CASSSSNTEAFL.